These T cell receptor beta chains were read from a single sample in a study of blood T cells in healthy people across ages. One entry per CDR3 protein results from TCRdb running MiXCR on the 5' RACE reads. Here the sample spans about 1.8 million distinct CDR3 sequences, around 48% being singletons. The sequenced sample consisted of blood. These TCRs come from a middle-aged woman in good health. Each CDR3 is given with its conserved first and last residue. A D gene is named only where the DNA matches it firmly. A row's size may be missing; if present it is once, few, many or a size class.

TRBJ1-1 few TRBV6-2/TRBV6-3 TRBD1 CASSSGDRGGTEAFF TGTGCCAGCAGTTCCGGGGACAGGGGAGGAACTGAAGCTTTCTTT
TRBJ1-5 . TRBV6-2/TRBV6-3 . CASSYTGSNQPQHF TGTGCCAGCAGTTACACCGGGAGCAATCAGCCCCAGCATTTT
TRBJ1-1 once TRBV20-1 TRBD1 CSDDGRGHRTEAFF TGCAGTGATGACGGCAGGGGGCATAGGACTGAAGCTTTCTTT
TRBJ1-4 . TRBV7-9 TRBD1 CASSSGQGAREKLFF TGTGCCAGCAGCTCCGGACAGGGGGCGCGAGAAAAACTGTTTTTT
TRBJ2-5 . TRBV4-3 TRBD2 CASSQDYPGLQETQYF TGCGCCAGCAGCCAAGACTACCCGGGACTACAAGAGACCCAGTACTTC
TRBJ1-1 . TRBV2 . CASTRRTNTEAFF TGTGCCAGCACTAGAAGGACAAACACTGAAGCTTTCTTT
TRBJ2-3 . TRBV20-1 . CSARVLRADVRDTQYF TGCAGTGCTAGAGTCTTAAGGGCGGACGTGAGAGATACGCAGTATTTT
TRBJ1-1 . TRBV4-3 TRBD1 CASSQRTGGGMNTEAFF TGCGCCAGCAGCCAAAGGACAGGGGGCGGTATGAACACTGAAGCTTTCTTT
TRBJ2-5 . TRBV5-1 TRBD2 CASSPGLAGVGETQYF TGCGCCAGCAGCCCGGGACTAGCGGGGGTCGGAGAGACCCAGTACTTC
TRBJ1-2 . TRBV18 . CASSRDNLANYGYTF TGTGCCAGCTCACGGGACAACTTAGCTAACTATGGCTACACCTTC
TRBJ2-3 few TRBV6-2/TRBV6-3 . CASNKGGATDTQYF TGTGCCAGCAACAAAGGCGGGGCCACGGATACGCAGTATTTT
TRBJ2-1 . TRBV6-2/TRBV6-3 TRBD1 CASSYWQGARETQFF TGTGCCAGCAGTTACTGGCAGGGGGCGAGAGAGACCCAGTTCTTC
TRBJ1-2 few TRBV12-3/TRBV12-4 . CASSWDGTYGYTF TGTGCCAGCAGCTGGGACGGAACCTATGGCTACACCTTC
TRBJ2-3 few TRBV20-1 . CSAPRRTDTQYF TGCAGTGCGCCCCGAAGGACAGATACGCAGTATTTT